The next 23 T cell receptor beta chains were all read from a single sample in a study of blood T cells in healthy people across ages. A sample-barcoded 5' primer and a J-beta primer mix were used in a second PCR of about 7 to 12 cycles. TCRdb called the 5' RACE reads again in MiXCR, with one record for every CDR3 protein. The table records some 690,000 distinct CDR3 sequences, about a fifth of them present only once. Input material: blood. These TCRs come from a man aged 65 to 79 in good health.

This clonotype has more than one count but fewer than ten. Given a much more abundant clone one base away, this may be a read error. The chain is built from TRBV7-9 and TRBJ1-2; D possibly corresponds to TRBD1 (5 bases). The CDR3 runs 12 residues. Between the trimmed V and J ends, which lost 3 bases and 8 bases, there was a span of 10 bases. In germline, CDR1 is SEHNR, CDR2 FQNEAQ (reference sequence). This chain's CDR3 is CASSFYTGGYTF. CDR3 coding DNA: TGTGCCAGCAGCTTCTACACAGGCGGCTACACCTTC. The entire variable domain, with the rest obtained from reference TRBV7-9 and TRBJ1-2, is as follows: DTGVSQNPRHKITKRGQNVTFRCDPISEHNRLYWYRQTLGQGPEFLTYFQNEAQLEKSRLLSDRFSAERPKGSFSTLEIQRTEQGDSAMYLCASSFYTGGYTFGSGTRLTVV.

The chain combines TRBV5-5 with TRBJ1-1; 12 bases map to TRBD1. Germline values: CDR1 SGHKS, CDR2 YYEKEE (reference sequence). Losses at the gene ends were 1 base for V and 4 bases for J; bases not matched to a gene: 5. The CDR3 covers 16 residues. The CDR3 here is CASSLTGGQGATEAFF. CDR3 in DNA: TGTGCCAGCAGCTTGACGGGGGGACAGGGGGCCACTGAAGCTTTCTTT.

There are many counts of this clonotype. V and J are TRBV6-5 and TRBJ1-2; TRBD1 agrees at 11 bases. V gave up 4 bases and J gave up 4 bases; unmatched junction bases: 5. CDR1 is MNHEY and CDR2 is SVGAGI in the germline V gene. The CDR3 spans 15 residues. The CDR3 sequence is CASSSTGTGGYGYTF. The CDR3 DNA reads TGTGCCAGCAGTTCTACGGGGACAGGGGGCTATGGCTACACCTTC.

The chain combines TRBV7-2 with TRBJ2-2; 7 nucleotides align to TRBD2. This CDR3 has 15 amino acids. V lost 3 bases, J lost 1 base, and 2 bases stayed unmatched. CDR1 is SGHTA, CDR2 FQGNSA, per germline. The CDR3 region has the DNA TGTGCCAGCAGCTTGGGGACTATGAACACCGGGGAGCTGTTTTTT. Protein product: CASSLGTMNTGELFF.

This chain uses TRBV12-3 or TRBV12-4 with TRBJ1-2; D is perhaps TRBD1 (6 bases). CDR3 size: 16 residues. With 6 bases removed from V and 1 base from J, the gap between germline ends came to 18 bases. In DNA form, the CDR3 reads TGTGCCAGCAGCCCGACAGGACTCAGTATTAACTATGGCTACACCTTC. Its protein product is CASSPTGLSINYGYTF.

This clonotype was detected only a few times. The chain uses TRBV5-1 and TRBJ1-1, with a weak D call TRBD1 (6 bases). V was shortened by 4 bases and J by 5 bases, with 24 bases between the two germline ends. The CDR3 length is 17 residues. Per germline, CDR1 SGHRS and CDR2 YFSETQ. The CDR3 spells CASSQTGTQITWTEAFF. The CDR3 DNA reads TGCGCCAGCAGCCAAACCGGGACACAAATTACGTGGACTGAAGCTTTCTTT.

The chain couples TRBV24-1 to TRBJ2-5, with D possibly matching TRBD2 (6 bases). CDR3 length equals 16 residues. CDR1 and CDR2 from the germline V gene are KGHDR and SFDVKD. The V and J ends lost 4 bases and 2 bases respectively, with 16 bases between them. CDR3 nucleotides: TGTGCCACCAGTGACACGACGGGGGTCAGACAAGAGACCCAGTACTTC. Translating it yields CATSDTTGVRQETQYF.

CDR3 region: CASSKRQGETQYF. CDR3 nucleotide sequence: TGCGCCAGCAGTAAAAGACAGGGCGAGACCCAGTACTTC. The gene calls are TRBV5-1 and TRBJ2-5; 7 nucleotides match TRBD1. The CDR3 covers 13 residues. CDR1 is SGHRS and CDR2 is YFSETQ in the germline V gene. With 5 bases clipped from V and 5 bases from J, the junction kept 6 bases outside the gene matches.

The table lists this clonotype with a few counts. The CDR3, as DNA: TGTGCCAGCAGCCATGAGGGAGCGGGGGGGCGCAATGAGCAGTTCTTC. It codes for CASSHEGAGGRNEQFF. The J gene is TRBJ2-5, the V gene TRBV4-2; the match to TRBD2 covers 10 bases. The DNA matches TRBJ2-1 better at its end, which makes the J call doubtful. Germline CDR1 LGHNA, CDR2 YNFKEQ. The CDR3 contains 16 residues.

This clonotype occurred a few times. This chain joins TRBV20-1 and TRBJ2-1; D gene unclear. CDR1 is DFQATT, CDR2 SNEGSKA, per germline (reference sequence). This CDR3 is 14 amino acids long. Trimming stripped 0 bases from V and 7 bases from J, with 13 bases between. The CDR3 reads CSARDDGPRNEQFF. CDR3 DNA sequence: TGCAGTGCTAGAGATGACGGACCTCGGAATGAGCAGTTCTTC.

The chain employs TRBV7-9 and TRBJ2-7, with 8 bases identical to TRBD1. Germline lookup yields CDR1 SEHNR and CDR2 FQNEAQ (reference sequence). The V gene end was trimmed by 5 bases and the J gene end by 1 base; junction bases not matched to a gene: 7. This CDR3 contains 15 residues. CDR3 loop: CASSPVTGGSYEQYF. The CDR3 region has the DNA TGTGCCAGCAGCCCAGTAACAGGGGGGTCCTACGAGCAGTACTTC.

This clonotype has a count of ten or more. The rearrangement joins TRBV11-3 to TRBJ2-1; possible D gene TRBD2, 6 bases. Trimming removed 10 bases at V and 8 bases at J, with 15 bases between. Germline V gene sequence: CDR1 SGHNT, CDR2 YENEEA. This CDR3 is 12 amino acids long. CDR3 sequence: CATGAGPYEQFF. The CDR3 DNA reads as TGTGCCACTGGAGCGGGTCCTTATGAGCAGTTCTTC.

There are a few counts of this clonotype. This rearrangement joins TRBV12-3 or TRBV12-4 to TRBJ1-5; D uncertain. This CDR3 contains 12 residues. V was clipped by 5 bases and J by 7 bases, with 9 bases between them. As DNA, the CDR3 is TGTGCCAGCAGTCCGGGCCACCAGCCCCAGCATTTT. Encoded protein: CASSPGHQPQHF.

The chain recombines TRBV28 with TRBJ2-2; 8 bases match TRBD1. Germline V lookup: CDR1 MDHEN, CDR2 SYDVKM. V was clipped by 3 bases and J by 4 bases; unmatched bases: 1. CDR3 length: 14 amino acids. CDR3 DNA: TGTGCCAGCAGTTTGGACAGGGTCACCGGGGAGCTGTTTTTT. Protein: CASSLDRVTGELFF.

This chain links TRBV12-3 or TRBV12-4 with TRBJ2-4, with D perhaps assigned TRBD1 or TRBD2 (5 bases each). The CDR3 extends over 13 amino acids. V lost 5 bases and J lost 8, with 13 bases in between. DNA of the CDR3: TGTGCCAGCAGTCGGGACGGTCGAGACATTCAGTACTTC. Its translation: CASSRDGRDIQYF.

The V call is TRBV10-1, the J call TRBJ2-2, with D perhaps matching TRBD2 (5 bases). This CDR3 has 16 amino acids. V was shortened by 3 bases and J by 5 bases, with 16 bases between the two germline ends. Per the germline V gene, CDR1 is WNHNN and CDR2 is SYGVQD (reference sequence). In DNA, the CDR3 is TGCGCCAGCAGTGATCCTTCGGTCGGGAATACCGGGGAGCTGTTTTTT. Amino acid sequence: CASSDPSVGNTGELFF.

The chain recombines TRBV7-2 with TRBJ1-1; no clear D. Between the trimmed V and J ends, which lost 1 base and 10 bases, there was a span of 16 bases. This CDR3 has 14 residues. CDR1 is SGHTA, CDR2 FQGNSA, per germline. The CDR3: CASSLEGTREGAFF. The CDR3 DNA sequence: TGTGCCAGCAGCTTAGAGGGCACCCGAGAAGGAGCTTTCTTT.

The table lists this clonotype with a few counts. V and J are TRBV11-3 and TRBJ2-3, with D possibly called TRBD1 or TRBD2 (6 bases each). Germline V gives CDR1 SGHNT, CDR2 YENEEA. V dropped 1 base and J dropped 4 bases, with 12 bases sitting between them. CDR3 size: 15 residues. CDR3 in amino acids: CASSLGGAQADTQYF. Written as DNA, the CDR3 is TGTGCCAGCAGCTTAGGGGGGGCGCAGGCAGATACGCAGTATTTT.

CDR3 in amino acids: CASSVLGATGYTF. As DNA, the CDR3 is TGTGCCAGCAGCGTTTTAGGGGCTACTGGCTACACCTTC. V and J are TRBV5-8 and TRBJ1-2; the D gene is possibly TRBD1 (5 bases). The CDR3 is 13 residues long. Germline CDR1 and CDR2: SGHTS and YDEGEE. V dropped 4 bases and J dropped 7 bases, with 14 bases sitting between them.

This clonotype appeared a few times. The chain joins TRBV20-1 to TRBJ2-5; possible D gene TRBD1, 6 bases. This CDR3 comprises 17 residues. V lost 5 bases to trimming and J lost 4 bases, with 26 bases between them. Germline loops: CDR1 DFQATT, CDR2 SNEGSKA (reference sequence). The CDR3 protein is CSAPKVRTVRTRETQYF. As DNA, the CDR3 is TGCAGTGCTCCGAAGGTTAGGACAGTGAGAACCCGAGAGACCCAGTACTTC.

The sample holds many counts of this clonotype. V is TRBV18 and J is TRBJ1-1; maybe TRBD1 (6 bases). V was cut by 8 bases and J by 4 bases, with 17 bases left in between. The CDR3 sequence is 14 residues long. Germline V gene data show CDR1 as KGHSH and CDR2 as LQKENI. CDR3 in amino acids: CASSPQGRGTEAFF. The CDR3 coding sequence is TGTGCCAGCAGCCCCCAGGGGAGGGGCACTGAAGCTTTCTTT.

This clonotype was counted only a few times. J is TRBJ1-5 and V is TRBV5-1; TRBD1 is a possible D gene (5 bases). There are 16 residues in the CDR3. Germline CDR1 is SGHRS and CDR2 is YFSETQ. Deletions cut 4 bases from V and 4 bases from J, with 18 bases between. The CDR3 DNA follows: TGCGCCAGCAGCCCCTCGGGACTACCCCTTAATCAGCCCCAGCATTTT. Translating gives CASSPSGLPLNQPQHF.

The chain joins TRBV20-1 to TRBJ1-1; 8 nucleotides align to TRBD1. J was trimmed by 11 bases and V by 3 bases; bases with no gene match: 14. CDR3 length: 14 residues. Germline V gene lookup returns CDR1 DFQATT and CDR2 SNEGSKA (reference sequence). Here the CDR3 reads CSARGSGQGARAFF. The CDR3, as DNA: TGCAGTGCTAGGGGCTCTGGGCAGGGGGCGCGTGCTTTCTTT.